This TCR beta chain was observed in a study of Ad26.COV2.S vaccination and SARS-CoV-2 variants (dated by TCRdb to about 2021). Looking at the study overall: Vaccine-arm donors came from COV1001, a multicentre, randomized, double-blind, placebo-controlled phase I-IIa trial of Ad26.COV2.S in healthy adults. Ad26.COV2.S was given intramuscularly at 5x10^10 or 1x10^11 viral particles, as a single shot or as two shots 56 days apart. The specificity and breadth of SARS-CoV-2-reactive T cell receptors after Ad26.COV2.S vaccination were assessed by TCRbeta repertoire sequencing. A total of approximately 30 samples were included in the TCR-sequenced set, comprising roughly 19 Ad26.COV2.S vaccine recipients, 5 placebo recipients and 8 SARS-CoV-2 convalescent individuals. Participants in the trial were split at random into five groups of five each, receiving low-dose or high-dose Ad26.COV2.S once or twice, or else placebo on both occasions. Throughout the experiments and outcome assessment, investigators stayed blinded to trial group allocation.

The germline V gene specifies SGHDN as CDR1 and FVKESK as CDR2. The CDR3 contains 15 residues, cysteine and phenylalanine counted. CDR3 DNA only is kept here, 45 bases in frame from base 1. Between the V and J ends, shortened by 4 bases and 5 bases respectively, the junction contains 15 bases. The immunoSEQ Assay was the method used to sequence TCRbeta CDR3 regions. After extraction, genomic DNA underwent amplification by bias-controlled multiplex PCR, followed by high-throughput sequencing. The paper's data handling went like this. Collapsing and filtering of sequences were performed to quantify the absolute abundance of each unique TCRbeta CDR3 region. T cell fraction was estimated by normalizing TCRbeta template counts to usable DNA, with usable DNA measured through amplification of reference genes found in all nucleated cells. Repertoire TCRs were annotated as SARS-CoV-2-specific when V gene, CDR3 amino acid sequence and J gene were exactly matched to a known reactive TCR set. The reference SARS-CoV-2 TCR set came from MIRA and was filtered for enrichment in COVID-19-positive ImmuneCODE repertoires, removing public or cross-reactive TCRs. Based on the MIRA antigens, annotated TCRs were further analysed at the level of specific ORF or position within ORF. Depth was the summed frequency of annotated unique rearrangements, while breadth was defined as annotated unique rearrangements over total unique productive rearrangements. TCR breadth was compared between groups using two-sided Wilcoxon rank-sum tests. In TCRdb, the immuneACCESS table is reduced to in-frame sequences with V and J assigned. These tables do not hold every clone; where another copy was compared, an unresolved V gene accounts for under half, and the others remain unexplained. That table supplies the V and J calls and clone size; D and trimming were determined from the DNA. This sample holds under 500,000 clones; over 80% were observed only once. Approximately 1.7% of the sample rests with the top ten.

Only one count was recorded for this clone. It lacks a known antigen. One base away there is no much larger clone; base qualities are not given. The paper as a whole reports these results and caveats: The authors noted that total T cell responses may have been underestimated by the TCR breadth and depth analyses. After vaccination, substantial breadth of spike-specific CD8+ and CD4+ T cell responses was reported. The study lacked the statistical power to compare responses across vaccine doses or regimens. Compared with placebo recipients, Ad26.COV2.S recipients showed higher spike-specific TCR breadth (P = 0.0014). Non-spike TCR breadth was comparable between vaccine and placebo recipients, consistent with the vaccine containing only spike.

Per the publication, the treatment or condition label means: roughly 20 received Ad26.COV2.S at low or high dose, single or two shots; about 5 received placebo; per-sample allocation not given. For vaccine and placebo recipients, repertoires were sequenced using samples collected on day 63 after the first injection. In Cohort 1b, some 25 adults aged 18-55 years were enrolled at a single site in Boston, USA, between 29 July and 7 August 2020. Ad26.COV2.S consisted of a replication-incompetent adenovirus type 26 vector by which a prefusion-stabilized SARS-CoV-2 spike protein from the original Wuhan strain was expressed.

The source is a person aged 18-60 years who received the Ad26.COV2.S COVID-19 vaccine or a placebo. The sequence is built from TRBV14 and TRBJ2-1; the D region possibly corresponds to TRBD2 (6 bases align). The sequences come from peripheral blood, collected in a trial of Ad26.COV2.S vaccine versus placebo. The nucleotide sequence reads as follows: TGTGCCAGCAGCCGGCTGCTAGCGCAAGACAATGAGCAGTTCTTC. Protein translation: CASSRLLAQDNEQFF.